The 8 T cell receptor beta chains reported below all come from one sample, sequenced in a study of blood T cell repertoires in COVID-19 (dated by TCRdb to the early 2020s). Preparation of the library involved the immunoSEQ multiplex PCR assay. Entries here come from immuneACCESS through TCRdb and include only in-frame sequences with V and J called. Some clones fail to appear in such tables; in the studies checked, an unresolved V gene covers under half of the shortfall, and the cause of the remainder is unknown. This sample has 65,000 or so clones in its table, and just under 80% of those were observed once. The ten top clones hold 25% of the sample. Material: peripheral blood. Source of these receptors: a human donor in a cohort sampled during active COVID-19.

V gene TRBV9 combines with J gene TRBJ2-7; a possible D gene is TRBD2 (6 bases). CDR1 is SGDLS and CDR2 is YYNGEE in the germline V gene. The CDR3 is 15 amino acids. V was shortened by 0 bases and J by 4 bases, with 14 bases between the two germline ends. Here the CDR3 DNA reads TGTGCCAGCAGCGTAGGAGTGGGAGGAGGATACGAGCAGTACTTC. Protein product: CASSVGVGGGYEQYF.

V gene TRBV2 combines with J gene TRBJ1-2, with TRBD1 matching 8 bases. The germline CDR1 and CDR2 sequences are SNHLY and FYNNEI. The V segment lost 7 bases and the J segment 6 bases; nucleotides outside the gene matches: 1. The CDR3 contains 11 residues. CDR3 nucleotide sequence: TGTGCCAGCAACAGGGGGGATGGCTACACCTTC. Amino acid sequence: CASNRGDGYTF.

This clone has just a few counts. The CDR3 loop reads CASSLGDRQGGQPQHF. CDR3 bases: TGCGCCAGCAGCTTGGGGGATCGGCAGGGTGGTCAGCCCCAGCATTTT. V is TRBV5-1 and J is TRBJ1-5; tentative D call: TRBD1 (5 bases). The CDR3 extends over 16 amino acids. V gave up 0 bases and J gave up 6 bases, with 16 bases separating them. Germline values: CDR1 SGHRS, CDR2 YFSETQ.

The CDR3 loop is CASSLTGADEQFF. The CDR3 DNA is TGTGCCAGCAGCTTAACAGGGGCCGATGAGCAGTTCTTC. The genes are TRBV7-3 and TRBJ2-1; possibly TRBD1 for D (5 bases). The V and J ends lost 0 bases and 8 bases respectively, with 8 bases between them. This CDR3 region has 13 residues. Germline CDR1 SGHTA, CDR2 FQGTGA.

This chain uses TRBV2 with TRBJ2-7; 8 bases agree with TRBD1. V was pared by 2 bases and J by 3 bases, with 6 bases of the junction left unmatched. This CDR3 comprises 15 residues. In germline, CDR1 is SNHLY, CDR2 FYNNEI. The CDR3 sequence is CASSEWDRPFYEQYF. As DNA, the CDR3 is TGTGCCAGCAGTGAATGGGACAGGCCCTTCTACGAGCAGTACTTC. Full variable domain (remainder filled in from reference TRBV2 and TRBJ2-7): EPEVTQTPSHQVTQMGQEVILRCVPISNHLYFYWYRQILGQKVEFLVSFYNNEISEKSEIFDDQFSVERPDGSNFTLKIRSTKLEDSAMYFCASSEWDRPFYEQYFGPGTRLTVT.

This chain links TRBV4-2 with TRBJ1-5, with TRBD1 identical over 9 bases. Trimming took 0 bases from V and 0 from J; bases not matched to a gene: 6. CDR3 length: 18 amino acids. Germline lookup yields CDR1 LGHNA and CDR2 YNFKEQ. The CDR3 region has the DNA TGTGCCAGCAGCCAAGACGGGACAGGGCTTTATAGCAATCAGCCCCAGCATTTT. It is translated as CASSQDGTGLYSNQPQHF.

The chain is built from TRBV5-1 and TRBJ1-4; D is possibly TRBD1 (6 bases). Germline V gene lookup returns CDR1 SGHRS and CDR2 YFSETQ. CDR3 size: 14 residues. The V and J ends lost 4 bases and 8 bases respectively, with 15 bases between them. Here the CDR3 reads CASSNRAVNEKLFF. CDR3 bases: TGCGCCAGCAGCAACAGGGCGGTGAACGAAAAACTGTTTTTT.

The gene calls are TRBV3-1 (or the pseudogene TRBV3-2) and TRBJ2-7; no clear D gene. Trimming pared 0 bases from V and 7 bases from J, leaving 10 bases between. The CDR3 has 13 amino acids. CDR1 and CDR2 (germline): LGHDT, YNNKEL (reference sequence). Written as DNA, the CDR3 is TGTGCCAGCAGCCAAGATCAAGTCAGTGAGCAGTACTTC. It codes for CASSQDQVSEQYF.